This T cell receptor beta chain came from a study of long-term antiretroviral therapy in people with HIV. Version v3.0 of the immunoSEQ assay was performed at survey level. Per sample, sequencing targeted about 40,000-55,000 T-cell genomes. The table came from immunoSEQ multiplex PCR; TCRdb's copy has only in-frame clones and leaves some out. The sample contains about 12,000 clones, about nine tenths of which appear only once. CDR1 is SNHLY and CDR2 is FYNNEI in the germline V gene. V was shortened by 7 bases and J by 5 bases, with 12 bases between the two germline ends. The CDR3 contains 13 residues. At least two post-ART and at least one pre-ART PBMC sample were available for each donor. Overall study findings and caveats: Every time point showed a repertoire led by clones expanded before ART. Post-ART diversity increased but stayed below transplant donor controls.

As regards this clone: Its antigen is not identified.

This sample comprised unsorted PBMCs, obtained 2.1 years after starting antiretroviral therapy. The receptor comes from a woman between 40 and 50 years old with HIV. This chain connects TRBV2 to TRBJ1-5; the D is unclear. CDR3 DNA: TGTGCCAGCAAGGGTCTCGCGGATCAGCCCCAGCATTTT. It specifies CASKGLADQPQHF.